The 22 T cell receptor beta chains below all came from one sample that was sequenced in a study of T-cell reconstitution after alpha-beta-depleted transplantation in children. The authors prepared the TCRbeta library with unique molecular identifiers. TCRdb reprocessed the PCR reads with MiXCR, giving one entry per CDR3 protein. This table has 70,000 or so distinct CDR3 sequences, roughly a tenth appearing once. Source: PBMCs, taken before TCRalphabeta/CD19-depleted stem cell transplant. These receptors were obtained from a boy aged 5-17 years with acute myeloid leukemia, due to receive a stem cell transplant.

There are many counts of this clonotype. The gene calls are TRBV29-1 and TRBJ1-6, with D tentatively TRBD1 (6 bases). Trimming removed 4 bases at V and 8 bases at J, with 9 bases between. The CDR3 has 12 residues. Germline assignment: CDR1 SQVTM and CDR2 ANQGSEA. DNA for the CDR3: TGCAGCGTTGGATCAGGGGATTCACCCCTCCACTTT. Translated: CSVGSGDSPLHF.

This clonotype showed up many times. The CDR3 spells CASSQGPVSYNEQFF. The CDR3 nucleotides are TGCGCCAGCAGCCAAGGGCCTGTCTCCTACAATGAGCAGTTCTTC. The genes are TRBV4-3 and TRBJ2-1; D unclear. The germline CDR1 and CDR2 sequences are LGHNA and YSLEER. The V and J ends lost 1 base and 0 bases respectively, with 7 bases between them. CDR3 length equals 15 residues.

This clonotype was seen ten or more times. This sequence joins TRBV5-1 and TRBJ2-1; 8 positions match TRBD2. With 1 base clipped from V and 7 bases from J, the junction kept 7 bases outside the gene matches. The CDR3 is 15 amino acids. Germline CDR1 SGHRS, CDR2 YFSETQ. The CDR3 loop reads CASSLRAGEVNEQFF. DNA for the CDR3: TGCGCCAGCAGCTTGAGAGCGGGGGAGGTGAATGAGCAGTTCTTC.

This clonotype was recorded at least ten times. The V and J genes are TRBV12-3 or TRBV12-4 and TRBJ2-5, with D perhaps being TRBD1 or TRBD2 (5 bases each). CDR3 length equals 14 residues. With 2 bases removed from V and 5 bases from J, the gap between germline ends came to 12 bases. The CDR3 loop is CASSLLDGAETQYF. The CDR3 DNA sequence: TGTGCCAGCAGTTTACTGGACGGGGCGGAGACCCAGTACTTC.

At least ten counts were recorded for this clonotype. The chain recombines TRBV20-1 with TRBJ2-4; 10 positions match TRBD2. This CDR3 comprises 13 residues. The germline V gene has CDR1 DFQATT and CDR2 SNEGSKA (reference sequence). Trimming took 3 bases from V and 7 from J; bases not matched to a gene: 3. CDR3 region: CSARASGSNIQYF. The CDR3 region has the DNA TGCAGTGCTAGGGCTAGCGGGAGCAACATTCAGTACTTC.

There are many counts of this clonotype. The chain combines TRBV5-6 with TRBJ2-1; 13 nucleotides align to TRBD2. Germline CDR1 is SGHDT and CDR2 is YYEEEE. V lost 6 bases, J lost 6 bases, and 9 bases stayed unmatched. The CDR3 covers 16 residues. The CDR3 spells CASTILAGGSGNEQFF. CDR3 coding DNA: TGTGCCAGCACTATACTAGCGGGAGGGAGCGGCAATGAGCAGTTCTTC.

V usage is TRBV11-2 and J usage is TRBJ2-7, with TRBD2 as a possible D gene (5 bases). Trimming shortened V by 1 base and J by 3 bases, and 10 bases separated the two germline ends. CDR1 SGHAT and CDR2 FQNNGV come from the germline V gene. The CDR3 covers 14 residues. CDR3 loop: CASSLVPGDYEQYF. The CDR3 DNA reads TGTGCCAGCAGCTTAGTCCCCGGGGACTACGAGCAGTACTTC.

This clonotype was observed at least ten times. The genes are TRBV15 and TRBJ2-5; maybe TRBD2 (6 bases). V was pared by 5 bases and J by 5 bases, with 12 bases between. The CDR3 sequence is 13 residues long. Germline V gives CDR1 LNHNV, CDR2 YYDKDF (reference sequence). CDR3 sequence reads: CATSGGSRETQYF. The CDR3, as DNA: TGTGCCACCAGCGGGGGGAGCCGCGAGACCCAGTACTTC.

Ten or more counts support this clonotype. The chain combines TRBV12-3 or TRBV12-4 with TRBJ1-3; possible D gene TRBD1, 5 bases. Trimming pared 3 bases from V and 2 bases from J, leaving 17 bases between. This CDR3 is built from 17 residues. The CDR3 sequence: CASSLGTHFRAGNTIYF. CDR3 in DNA: TGTGCCAGCAGTTTGGGGACTCATTTTCGGGCTGGAAACACCATATATTTT.

In the case of this clonotype: Being one base from a much bigger clone, this may be a read error. The chain carries TRBV7-9 and TRBJ2-1; the D gene is possibly TRBD2 (6 bases). The germline gives CDR1 SEHNR, CDR2 FQNEAQ (reference sequence). The CDR3 extends over 12 amino acids. V lost 5 bases and J lost 15, with 17 bases in between. As DNA, the CDR3 is TGTGCCAGCAGCCGGACACGCGGGGCAGCGTTCTTC. It translates to CASSRTRGAAFF.

This clonotype was seen at least ten times. The chain employs TRBV7-2 and TRBJ2-5; D call uncertain. Germline-derived CDR1 and CDR2 are SGHTA and FQGNSA. This CDR3 comprises 13 residues. V was trimmed by 4 bases and J by 5 bases, leaving 11 bases between them. The CDR3 DNA sequence: TGTGCCAGCAGCTCGGGCCGGTCGGAGACCCAGTACTTC. It codes for CASSSGRSETQYF.

This clonotype was seen repeatedly, ten times or more. The gene calls are TRBV19 and TRBJ1-5; D gene unclear. The CDR3 contains 15 residues. V gave up 4 bases and J gave up 0 bases, with 10 bases separating them. Germline V CDR1 and CDR2: LNHDA, SQIVND (reference sequence). The CDR3 protein is CASSTVHDSNQPQHF. The CDR3 bases are TGTGCCAGTAGTACTGTACACGATAGCAATCAGCCCCAGCATTTT.

CDR3 bases: TGTGCCAGGGGCTCGGGGGGAGCCAAAAACATTCAGTACTTC. Residues: CARGSGGAKNIQYF. The chain uses TRBV5-8 and TRBJ2-4; TRBD2 matches at 7 bases. V was pared by 8 bases and J by 0 bases, with 5 bases of the junction left unmatched. CDR1 is SGHTS, CDR2 YDEGEE, per germline. The CDR3 is made up of 14 amino acids.

In this sample, this clonotype turned up many times. V gene TRBV12-3 or TRBV12-4 combines with J gene TRBJ2-1; D may be TRBD1 or TRBD2 (7 bases each). CDR3 size: 14 residues. Trimming pared 3 bases from V and 8 bases from J, leaving 14 bases between. This chain's CDR3 is CASSFPRGGDEQFF. The DNA for the CDR3 is TGTGCCAGCAGTTTCCCCAGGGGGGGCGATGAGCAGTTCTTC.

This clonotype has at least ten counts. The CDR3 sequence: CSVEGLAGAVDEQFF. CDR3 in DNA: TGCAGCGTTGAAGGTCTAGCGGGAGCGGTAGATGAGCAGTTCTTC. The chain is built from TRBV29-1 and TRBJ2-1; 10 bases map to TRBD2. The CDR3 is made up of 15 amino acids. The junction had 8 bases not matched to a gene; V was cut back by 1 base and J by 8 bases. CDR1 is SQVTM and CDR2 is ANQGSEA in the germline V gene.

This clonotype was counted ten times or more. CDR3: CSASEGEQYF. The CDR3 DNA reads as TGCAGTGCTAGCGAGGGCGAGCAGTACTTC. The V call is TRBV20-1, the J call TRBJ2-7; TRBD2 might be the D (5 bases). The length of the CDR3 is 10 residues. Trimming took off 3 bases at V and 6 bases at J, with 6 bases between the two ends. Germline loops: CDR1 DFQATT, CDR2 SNEGSKA (reference sequence).

In its sample, this clonotype was seen many times. V usage is TRBV5-1 and J usage is TRBJ2-5, with 12 bases lining up with TRBD1. The junction had 10 bases not matched to a gene; V was cut back by 2 bases and J by 2 bases. CDR3 length equals 18 residues. Germline values: CDR1 SGHRS, CDR2 YFSETQ. The CDR3 DNA is TGCGCCAGCAGCTTTCCGCTCCGGGACAGGGGGCCTCAAGAGACCCAGTACTTC. This codes for CASSFPLRDRGPQETQYF.

This clonotype has at least ten counts. CDR3 in amino acids: CASSQEGQGDTEAFF. CDR3 coding DNA: TGTGCCAGCAGCCAAGAGGGACAGGGGGACACTGAAGCTTTCTTT. The V and J genes are TRBV4-2 and TRBJ1-1, with 11 positions matching TRBD1. The V and J ends lost 0 bases and 3 bases, in that order; junction bases with no gene match: 0. The CDR3 contains 15 residues. The germline gives CDR1 LGHNA, CDR2 YNFKEQ.

The table lists this clonotype with many counts. CDR3 bases: TGTGCCAGCAGCTTCCGGCTAGCGGGAGGGCCAAGGGGTGAGCAGTTCTTC. Protein product: CASSFRLAGGPRGEQFF. The chain carries TRBV7-2 and TRBJ2-1; 12 bases align to TRBD2. The J segment lost 9 bases and the V segment lost 3 bases, leaving 12 bases of the junction unmatched. The germline CDR1 and CDR2 sequences are SGHTA and FQGNSA. CDR3 length: 17 residues.

This clonotype was detected ten times or more. The J gene is TRBJ1-2, the V gene TRBV29-1, with unresolved D. The CDR3 extends over 11 amino acids. Germline CDR1 SQVTM, CDR2 ANQGSEA. The V end was cut by 2 bases, the J end by 7 bases, with 8 bases between. The CDR3 DNA reads as TGCAGCGTTGAAACCGGGATTGGCTACACCTTC. As protein: CSVETGIGYTF.

This clonotype appeared a few times. CDR3 amino acids: CASSFIGTSGINEQFF. In nucleotides, the CDR3 is TGTGCCAGCAGCTTCATCGGGACTAGCGGGATTAATGAGCAGTTCTTC. This chain connects TRBV11-1 to TRBJ2-1; 13 bases align to TRBD2. Germline V gene lookup returns CDR1 SGHAT and CDR2 FQDESV (reference sequence). This CDR3 contains 16 residues. The V and J ends lost 3 bases and 7 bases, in that order; junction bases with no gene match: 6.

This clonotype was recorded a few times. The V call is TRBV6-1, the J call TRBJ1-2, with 8 positions matching TRBD1. With 6 bases clipped from V and 4 bases from J, the junction kept 7 bases outside the gene matches. The germline CDR1 and CDR2 sequences are MNHNS and SASEGT. The CDR3 is 14 residues long. The CDR3 is CASSWTGSGYGYTF. In DNA, the CDR3 is TGTGCCAGCAGCTGGACAGGGTCTGGCTATGGCTACACCTTC.